Listed below are T cell receptor beta chains from one sample, sequenced in a study of blood T cell repertoires in COVID-19. Sequencing used immunoSEQ multiplex PCR; TCRdb keeps in-frame clones, though not all of them. The sample includes some 140,000 clones, around 78% of them seen just once. Sequenced sample: peripheral blood. The receptors stem from a human donor in a cohort sampled during active COVID-19. CDR3s include the opening cysteine and the closing phenylalanine or tryptophan. A D gene is named only where the DNA matches it firmly. Size is stated for part of the rows, as once, few or many counts, or as a class when the clone is expanded.

>few|14|TRBJ1-4|TRBV5-1|TRBD1
TGCGCCAGCAGCCTTGGACAGGGCGGGGAAAAACTGTTTTTT
CASSLGQGGEKLFF
>NA|13|TRBJ1-2|TRBV5-4|TRBD1
TGTGCCAGCAGCCCCGGACAGGGGTATGGCTACACCTTC
CASSPGQGYGYTF
>once|15|TRBJ1-2|TRBV2|TRBD1
TGTGCCAGCAGGCACTGGGACAGAGATTACTATGGCTACACCTTC
CASRHWDRDYYGYTF
>NA|15|TRBJ1-1|TRBV5-1|NA
TGCGCCAGCAGCGCATCGTCCGGTAGGAGCACTGAAGCTTTCTTT
CASSASSGRSTEAFF
>once|15|TRBJ2-2|TRBV3-1/TRBV3-2|TRBD1
TGTGCCAGCAGCCGAAGACAGGGGCACACCGGGGAGCTGTTTTTT
CASSRRQGHTGELFF
>NA|14|TRBJ2-3|TRBV5-1|TRBD1
TGCGCCAGCAGCTCCGGGACAGCAACAGATACGCAGTATTTT
CASSSGTATDTQYF
>NA|14|TRBJ2-5|TRBV5-1|TRBD2
TGCGCCAGCAGCTCAATAGCGGGGGGGGAGACCCAGTACTTC
CASSSIAGGETQYF
>NA|15|TRBJ2-7|TRBV6-1|NA
TGTGCCAGCAGTGAACGTGACACCACCCCCTACGAGCAGTACTTC
CASSERDTTPYEQYF
>NA|14|TRBJ2-7|TRBV27|TRBD2
TGTGCCAGCAGTTTACTGGGAGGGGTACGGGAGCAGTACTTC
CASSLLGGVREQYF
>few|15|TRBJ1-2|TRBV5-8|NA
TGTGCCAGCAGGCCCAGAACAAGGAGGGACTATGGCTACACCTTC
CASRPRTRRDYGYTF
>NA|14|TRBJ2-7|TRBV2|TRBD2
TGTGCCAGCACTCTCCTAGCGGGGGCCTACGAGCAGTACTTC
CASTLLAGAYEQYF
>NA|16|TRBJ2-3|TRBV18|TRBD2
TGTGCCAGCTCACCACTCGGGACTAGCGACACAGATACGCAGTATTTT
CASSPLGTSDTDTQYF
>NA|13|TRBJ2-3|TRBV19|NA
TGTGCCAGTAGTCCCGGGACACCCAGAACGCAGTATTTT
CASSPGTPRTQYF
>NA|14|TRBJ2-3|TRBV28|TRBD2
TGTGCCAGCAGCGCTAGCGGGGGGTGGGATACGCAGTATTTT
CASSASGGWDTQYF
>NA|13|TRBJ1-4|TRBV30|TRBD1
TGTGCCTGGAGTGTACAGGGGAGTGAAAAACTGTTTTTT
CAWSVQGSEKLFF
>NA|14|TRBJ1-1|TRBV5-1|NA
TGCGCCAGCAGCTTGCAGGGGATGGGCACTGAAGCTTTCTTT
CASSLQGMGTEAFF
>NA|14|TRBJ1-4|TRBV4-1|TRBD1
TGCGCCAGCAGCCAGGACAGGGTCGATGAAAAACTGTTTTTT
CASSQDRVDEKLFF
>NA|15|TRBJ1-2|TRBV6-5|TRBD1
TGTGCCAGCAGTTTAAACAGGGGTGGAGGTGGTGGCTACACCTTC
CASSLNRGGGGGYTF
>NA|15|TRBJ1-2|TRBV7-9|TRBD1
TGTGCCAGCAGCAAGGGACAGCCTAATCTCTATGGCTACACCTTC
CASSKGQPNLYGYTF
>NA|13|TRBJ1-5|TRBV12-3/TRBV12-4|NA
TGTGCCAGCAGACAAGCCGGGAGTCTTAACCAGCATTTT
CASRQAGSLNQHF
>NA|14|TRBJ1-2|TRBV6-5|NA
TGTGCCAGCAGTTACAGGCCTGGGGCTAATGGCTACACCTTC
CASSYRPGANGYTF
>NA|16|TRBJ2-7|TRBV6-1|NA
TGTGCCAGCAGTGATCACCCGGAGGGGAACTCCTACGAGCAGTACTTC
CASSDHPEGNSYEQYF
>NA|13|TRBJ2-7|TRBV19|TRBD1
TGTGCCAGTAGGGGACAGGGGTCCTACGAGCAGTACTTC
CASRGQGSYEQYF
>NA|11|TRBJ2-1|TRBV5-4|NA
TGTGCCAGCATGGGGGGACCCGAGCAGTTCTTC
CASMGGPEQFF
>NA|15|TRBJ2-7|TRBV4-2|TRBD1
TGTGCCAGCAGCCAAGATAAGACAGGGCCCTACGAGCAGTACTTC
CASSQDKTGPYEQYF
>NA|14|TRBJ1-1|TRBV5-1|TRBD1
TGCGCCAGCAGCATGACAGGGGCCCGAGCTGAAGCTTTCTTT
CASSMTGARAEAFF
>few|14|TRBJ1-3|TRBV4-1|NA
TGCGCCAGCAGCCAGACCCAGGGGAGAAACACCATATATTTT
CASSQTQGRNTIYF
>NA|15|TRBJ1-1|TRBV6-5|TRBD1
TGTGCCAGCAGTATCCGGACAGGACGGAACACTGAAGCTTTCTTT
CASSIRTGRNTEAFF
>NA|16|TRBJ2-7|TRBV5-8|TRBD2
TGTGCCAGCAGCTTGGGGACGGGGGGGACTCAAGACGAGCAGTACTTC
CASSLGTGGTQDEQYF
>NA|13|TRBJ2-5|TRBV4-1|NA
TGCGCCAGCAGCCAGCCAGGGCGGGAGACCCAGTACTTC
CASSQPGRETQYF
>NA|16|TRBJ1-5|TRBV6-5|NA
TGTGCCAGCAGTTCCGACTTTGACAGTGGAGTTCAGCCCCAGCATTTT
CASSSDFDSGVQPQHF
>NA|20|TRBJ2-1|TRBV11-2|NA
TGTGCCAGCAGCTTAGATCTATTTGTTAAGGGGCCCTCCCTCTACAATGAGCAGTTCTTC
CASSLDLFVKGPSLYNEQFF
>NA|14|TRBJ2-3|TRBV10-3|NA
TGTGCCATCAGTGGAGGGCCCCGGACAGATACGCAGTATTTT
CAISGGPRTDTQYF
>once|15|TRBJ2-3|TRBV6-6|NA
TGTGCCAGCAGTAGCAGGGGCGGTGGCACAGATACGCAGTATTTT
CASSSRGGGTDTQYF
>NA|16|TRBJ2-6|TRBV2|NA
TGTGCCAGCAGGGCAGGGGCCTCTACTGGGGCCAACGTCCTGACTTTC
CASRAGASTGANVLTF
>NA|17|TRBJ1-3|TRBV6-6|TRBD1
TGTGCCAGCAGTCCCCTCCGGACAGGGGGCTCTGGAAACACCATATATTTT
CASSPLRTGGSGNTIYF
>NA|16|TRBJ1-3|TRBV4-1|NA
TGCGCCAGCAGCCAAGACGGCAGGGTCACTGGAAACACCATATATTTT
CASSQDGRVTGNTIYF
>NA|16|TRBJ2-7|TRBV6-6|NA
TGTGCCAGCAGTTCGAAAGCCGGGACAAAAGTCGACGAGCAGTACTTC
CASSSKAGTKVDEQYF
>NA|15|TRBJ2-1|TRBV28|NA
TGTGCCAGCAGTTTGGGCACGACGCAGGCGTATGAGCAGTTCTTC
CASSLGTTQAYEQFF
>NA|13|TRBJ1-5|TRBV12-3/TRBV12-4|NA
TGTGCCAGCAGTTTGGAGAGCAATCAGCCCCAGCATTTT
CASSLESNQPQHF
>once|13|TRBJ2-7|TRBV10-3|NA
TGTGCCATCAGTGAGACTAGAGACTACGAGCAGTACTTC
CAISETRDYEQYF
>NA|13|TRBJ1-1|TRBV7-3|NA
TGTGCCAGCGGGAGGGGGATGAACACTGAAGCTTTCTTT
CASGRGMNTEAFF
>NA|16|TRBJ2-3|TRBV4-2|TRBD2
TGTGCCAGCAGCCCCCTAGCGGGGGACGCCACAGATACGCAGTATTTT
CASSPLAGDATDTQYF
>NA|14|TRBJ2-7|TRBV28|NA
TGTGCCAGCAGCCTCCTAGGCCTCTCCTACGAGCAGTACTTC
CASSLLGLSYEQYF
>few|15|TRBJ2-7|TRBV28|TRBD2
TGTGCCAGCAGTTCCGCTAGCGGGGGGACCTACGAGCAGTACTTC
CASSSASGGTYEQYF
>NA|14|TRBJ1-6|TRBV10-3|NA
TGTGCCATCAGTGAGTCAACTGGTGATTCACCCCTCCACTTT
CAISESTGDSPLHF
>NA|15|TRBJ1-5|TRBV5-6|TRBD1
TGTGCCAGCAGCCGGACAGGGGGCAAAAATCAGCCCCAGCATTTT
CASSRTGGKNQPQHF
>few|14|TRBJ2-2|TRBV20-1|NA
TGCAGTGCTAGTTCCAGGCCGAACACCGGGGAGCTGTTTTTT
CSASSRPNTGELFF
>NA|15|TRBJ2-7|TRBV30|NA
TGTGCCTGGAGTGTAGGGGGGGGCTCCTCCTACGAGCAGTACTTC
CAWSVGGGSSYEQYF
>NA|16|TRBJ1-3|TRBV19|TRBD1
TGTGCCAGTAGTCCACAGGGGGTTTACTCTGGAAACACCATATATTTT
CASSPQGVYSGNTIYF